The 17 T cell receptor beta chains below were found in one sample sequenced in a study of T-cell memory formation after mild COVID-19. TCRdb re-analysed the 5' RACE reads in MiXCR, keeping a single row per CDR3 protein. The sample has 200,000 to 250,000 distinct CDR3 sequences, over 7.5% seen once. Sequencing used PBMCs or a T cell subset sorted from them (not recorded which). These receptors were obtained from a man between 18 and 29 years old who had mild COVID-19 (a few samples of this study predate the infection). Cell type and time point are not known.

This clonotype was seen a few times. The chain is built from TRBV5-1 and TRBJ1-2, with 10 nucleotides matching TRBD1. CDR1 and CDR2 (germline): SGHRS, YFSETQ. This CDR3 comprises 17 residues. V lost 0 bases, J lost 5 bases, and 10 bases stayed unmatched. The CDR3 DNA reads TGCGCCAGCAGCTTGGGCCCCACGACAGGGGGCGAGTATGGCTACACCTTC. Its translation is CASSLGPTTGGEYGYTF.

V and J are TRBV6-6 and TRBJ1-3, with unresolved D. The CDR3 totals 15 residues. Germline loops: CDR1 MNHNY, CDR2 SVGAGI (reference sequence). V was pared by 8 bases and J by 0 bases, with 14 bases between. CDR3: CASRFELHSGNTIYF. The DNA of the CDR3 is TGTGCCAGCCGCTTCGAACTGCACTCTGGAAACACCATATATTTT.

The CDR3 DNA sequence: TGTGCCAGTTACAGGGCGGGCACAGATACGCAGTATTTT. Residues: CASYRAGTDTQYF. The chain has TRBV5-6 and TRBJ2-3, with D maybe TRBD1 (6 bases). CDR1 is SGHDT and CDR2 is YYEEEE in the germline V gene. V shed 8 bases and J shed 1 base, with 11 bases lying between them. The CDR3 is made up of 13 amino acids.

This clonotype has a handful of counts. The V call is TRBV29-1, the J call TRBJ2-7; tentative D call: TRBD2 (6 bases). The CDR3 is 13 amino acids. Germline V gives CDR1 SQVTM, CDR2 ANQGSEA. V was cut by 3 bases and J by 3 bases, with 12 bases left in between. This CDR3 reads CSVEGPGGYEQYF. The CDR3 nucleotides are TGCAGCGTTGAGGGTCCCGGGGGCTACGAGCAGTACTTC.

Concerning this clonotype: This is likely a read error, given that the CDR3 carries no conserved phenylalanine or tryptophan at its end. No DNA is shown, since the ends of the CDR3 on it are uncertain; the CDR3 is the one TCRdb lists. The chain employs TRBV27 and TRBJ2-7; the table calls TRBD1, which could not be checked here. The CDR3 region is 12 residues in length, termini included. The germline gives CDR1 MNHEY, CDR2 SMNVEV (reference sequence). The CDR3 protein is CASSTGGTGLSL.

This clonotype has a count of ten or more. Sequence at one end of the junction differs from germline and may be a read error. The genes are TRBV5-1 and TRBJ2-3; D might be TRBD1 or TRBD2, each matching 5 bases. CDR3 length: 14 amino acids. Germline CDR1 is SGHRS and CDR2 is YFSETQ. CDR3 nucleotides: TGTGCCAGCAGCTTACGGGGCAGCACAGATACGCAGTATTTT. It is translated as CASSLRGSTDTQYF. The full variable domain, its missing parts supplied by reference TRBV5-1 and TRBJ2-3, is KAGVTQTPRYLIKTRGQQVTLSCSPISGHRSVSWYQQTPGQGLQFLFEYFSETQRNKGNFPGRFSGRQFSNSRSEMNVSTLELGDSALYLCASSLRGSTDTQYFGPGTRLTVL.

This clonotype was observed a handful of times. The chain employs TRBV15 and TRBJ1-1; possibly TRBD1 for D (5 bases). The germline CDR1 and CDR2 sequences are LNHNV and YYDKDF (reference sequence). The V end lost 1 base, the J end lost 6 bases, and 15 bases lay between the germline ends. The CDR3 loop spans 15 amino acids. The CDR3 is CATSRVTTPGAEAFF. The CDR3 bases are TGTGCCACCAGCAGAGTTACCACCCCGGGGGCTGAAGCTTTCTTT.

The CDR3 spells CASSQGVGDTQYF. The CDR3 bases are TGCGCCAGCAGCCAAGGGGTGGGAGATACGCAGTATTTT. The V call is TRBV4-3, the J call TRBJ2-3; D is undetermined. The CDR3 loop spans 13 amino acids. CDR1 and CDR2 (germline): LGHNA, YSLEER. V was cut by 1 base and J by 5 bases, with 7 bases left in between.

V gene TRBV6-6 combines with J gene TRBJ1-3; weak D call: TRBD1 (5 bases). In germline, CDR1 is MNHNY, CDR2 SVGAGI (reference sequence). This CDR3 region has 16 residues. The V gene lost 0 bases and the J gene lost 0 bases, with 9 bases spanning the gap. The CDR3 DNA is TGTGCCAGCAGTTACTCCCAGGGCTTCTCTGGAAACACCATATATTTT. Its translation is CASSYSQGFSGNTIYF.

The V call is TRBV12-3 or TRBV12-4, the J call TRBJ1-5; a weak D match, TRBD1 (5 bases). V was pared by 5 bases and J by 0 bases, with 8 bases between. The length of the CDR3 is 14 residues. Here the CDR3 reads CASSQTDSNQPQHF. The CDR3 DNA reads as TGTGCCAGCAGTCAGACAGATAGCAATCAGCCCCAGCATTTT.

In this sample, this clonotype turned up a few times. The chain uses TRBV18 and TRBJ2-3; possibly TRBD1 or TRBD2 for D (5 bases each). This CDR3 region has 14 residues. V was cut by 0 bases and J by 6 bases, with 10 bases left in between. Germline CDR1 and CDR2: KGHSH and LQKENI. The CDR3 spells CASSPPGDGDTQYF. The CDR3 DNA follows: TGTGCCAGCTCACCACCGGGGGACGGGGATACGCAGTATTTT. Supplemented by reference TRBV18 and TRBJ2-3, the full variable domain reads NAGVMQNPRHLVRRRGQEARLRCSPMKGHSHVYWYRQLPEEGLKFMVYLQKENIIDESGMPKERFSAEFPKEGPSILRIQQVVRGDSAAYFCASSPPGDGDTQYFGPGTRLTVL.

In this sample, this clonotype turned up many times. The genes are TRBV7-3 and TRBJ2-1, with TRBD1 matching 9 bases. The CDR3 is made up of 14 amino acids. Trimming at V came to 5 bases and at J to 8 bases, leaving 7 bases not matched to a gene. Germline V CDR1 and CDR2: SGHTA, FQGTGA. CDR3 region: CASSIGQGYDEQFF. CDR3 in DNA: TGTGCCAGCAGCATCGGACAGGGGTACGATGAGCAGTTCTTC. The whole variable domain, filled in from reference TRBV7-3 and TRBJ2-1, reads GAGVSQTPSNKVTEKGKYVELRCDPISGHTALYWYRQSLGQGPEFLIYFQGTGAADDSGLPNDRFFAVRPEGSVSTLKIQRTERGDSAVYLCASSIGQGYDEQFFGPGTRLTVL.

CDR3 coding DNA: TGCGCCAGCAGCGCCGGAGCTGACTACGAGCAGTACGTC. This translates into CASSAGADYEQYV. V is TRBV5-1 and J is TRBJ2-7, with D unclear. Germline V gene data show CDR1 as SGHRS and CDR2 as YFSETQ. This CDR3 contains 13 residues. Between the trimmed V and J ends, which lost 4 bases and 3 bases, there was a span of 11 bases.

This clonotype was seen more than once but under ten times. V gene TRBV12-3 or TRBV12-4 combines with J gene TRBJ2-2; TRBD2 matches at 9 bases. V gave up 3 bases and J gave up 5 bases; unmatched junction bases: 10. CDR3 length: 17 residues. In DNA, the CDR3 is TGTGCCAGCAGTTTCTCCCAGCGGGGGGTTTTAACCGGGGAGCTGTTTTTT. Translating it yields CASSFSQRGVLTGELFF.

The sample holds a few counts of this clonotype. The chain uses TRBV5-1 and TRBJ2-7, with unresolved D. This CDR3 has 13 residues. CDR1 and CDR2 (germline): SGHRS, YFSETQ. The ends were cut back, 0 bases at V and 3 bases at J, with 7 bases in the middle. DNA of the CDR3: TGCGCCAGCAGCTTGGACCCTGGCTACGAGCAGTACTTC. Its protein product is CASSLDPGYEQYF.

This clonotype was counted only a few times. CDR3 in amino acids: CASSLRGLAAQETQYF. In nucleotides, the CDR3 is TGTGCCAGCAGTTTAAGGGGACTAGCGGCCCAAGAGACCCAGTACTTC. The chain is built from TRBV12-3 or TRBV12-4 and TRBJ2-5, with TRBD2 identical over 11 bases. Losses at the gene ends were 2 bases for V and 1 base for J; bases not matched to a gene: 3. The CDR3 runs to 16 residues.

This clonotype was detected ten times or more. The J gene is TRBJ1-2, the V gene TRBV4-3, with D perhaps matching TRBD1 (5 bases). Germline V CDR1 and CDR2: LGHNA, YSLEER. The CDR3 contains 14 residues. Trimming left V 0 bases short and J 8 bases short, with 13 bases between. CDR3 nucleotides: TGCGCCAGCAGCCAAGAGCAGGGTAGCGGGGGCTACACCTTC. Translation gives CASSQEQGSGGYTF.